These 2 T cell receptor beta chains share one sample of origin, sequenced in a study of T-cell memory formation after mild COVID-19. TCRdb analysed the 5' RACE reads with MiXCR anew, one entry per CDR3 protein. The sample contains fewer than 400,000 distinct CDR3 sequences, roughly 13% of which appear only once. The sample was PBMCs or a T cell subset sorted from them (not recorded which). These receptors were obtained from a man in his late teens or twenties who had mild COVID-19 (a few samples of this study predate the infection). Cell type and time point are not known.

This clonotype came up many times. The chain employs TRBV12-3 or TRBV12-4 and TRBJ2-2; D is undetermined. The CDR3 runs 14 residues. V was shortened by 6 bases and J by 1 base, with 9 bases between the two germline ends. CDR3 residues: CASSPSVNTGELFF. In nucleotides, the CDR3 is TGTGCCAGCAGCCCCTCAGTGAACACCGGGGAGCTGTTTTTT.

This chain joins TRBV7-9 and TRBJ2-3; the match to TRBD2 covers 10 bases. V dropped 5 bases and J dropped 6; count of bases not matched to a gene: 11. CDR3 length: 16 residues. Germline V CDR1 and CDR2: SEHNR, FQNEAQ (reference sequence). The CDR3 nucleotides read TGTGCCAGCAGCCCCTGGAGCGGGGGGGCCACCGATACGCAGTATTTT. Protein: CASSPWSGGATDTQYF.